The 14 T cell receptor beta chains listed next were all sequenced from one sample in a study of siplizumab effects on memory and regulatory T cells. Clones were sequenced by immunoSEQ multiplex PCR, and TCRdb holds only the in-frame ones, with some missing. The sample carries over 70,000 clones, 85% to 90% recorded once. The specimen sequenced was CD4+ T cells sorted from blood. The receptors originated from a human donor in good health.

This clone was detected only once. The chain is built from TRBV5-4 and TRBJ1-2; no firm D call. Germline values: CDR1 SGHNT, CDR2 YYREEE (reference sequence). The CDR3 totals 11 residues. Trimming removed 4 bases at V and 7 bases at J, with 8 bases between. CDR3 sequence: CASSRIGGYTF. The CDR3 DNA sequence: TGTGCCAGCAGCCGAATCGGTGGCTACACCTTC.

This clone was seen only a few times. This rearrangement joins TRBV20-1 to TRBJ2-7; D perhaps matches TRBD2 (5 bases). Trimming removed 0 bases at V and 7 bases at J, with 7 bases between. CDR1 is DFQATT, CDR2 SNEGSKA, per germline (reference sequence). This CDR3 is built from 11 residues. Written as DNA, the CDR3 is TGCAGTGCTAGAGATTCGGGGGAGCAGTACTTC. This translates into CSARDSGEQYF.

This chain links TRBV2 with TRBJ2-1; TRBD1 agrees at 9 bases. This CDR3 region has 15 residues. Unmatched junction bases numbered 11, after V lost 6 bases and J lost 8 bases. Germline V gene data show CDR1 as SNHLY and CDR2 as FYNNEI. In DNA, the CDR3 is TGTGCCAGCAGCCAGGACAGGGGCCCATGGGATGAGCAGTTCTTC. As protein: CASSQDRGPWDEQFF.

CDR3 nucleotide sequence: TGCAGTGCTACCCTTGAATACGAGCAGTACTTC. Residues: CSATLEYEQYF. The rearrangement joins TRBV20-1 to TRBJ2-7; D is unresolved. This CDR3 is built from 11 residues. Trimming left V 4 bases short and J 4 bases short, with 8 bases between. Germline-derived CDR1 and CDR2 are DFQATT and SNEGSKA (reference sequence).

The genes are TRBV28 and TRBJ2-1; TRBD2 agrees at 7 bases. Germline V gene data show CDR1 as MDHEN and CDR2 as SYDVKM. The CDR3 covers 14 residues. V was clipped by 9 bases and J by 4 bases; unmatched bases: 9. CDR3 protein: CASNGGSDYNEQFF. CDR3 nucleotides: TGTGCCAGTAACGGCGGGAGTGATTACAATGAGCAGTTCTTC.

V and J are TRBV7-2 and TRBJ2-1; TRBD2 matches 11 bases. Germline V lookup: CDR1 SGHTA, CDR2 FQGNSA. The junction had 7 bases not matched to a gene; V was cut back by 5 bases and J by 4 bases. The CDR3 extends over 16 amino acids. The CDR3 protein is CASSTSGLADYNEQFF. The CDR3 nucleotides read TGTGCCAGCAGCACCTCGGGACTAGCGGATTACAATGAGCAGTTCTTC.

This clone was found once. The chain has TRBV4-2 and TRBJ2-7, with D uncertain. Germline lookup yields CDR1 LGHNA and CDR2 YNFKEQ. The V gene lost 0 bases and the J gene lost 5 bases, with 5 bases spanning the gap. This CDR3 is built from 12 residues. The CDR3, as DNA: TGTGCCAGCAGCCAAGATACTAACGAGCAGTACTTC. Translation: CASSQDTNEQYF.

The chain carries TRBV5-1 and TRBJ2-3; tentatively, D is TRBD1 (5 bases). CDR3 length: 15 amino acids. The germline V gene encodes CDR1 SGHRS and CDR2 YFSETQ. Trimming took 0 bases from V and 3 from J, leaving 11 bases between them. The CDR3 reads CASSLVGVGTDTQYF. The CDR3 coding sequence is TGCGCCAGCAGCTTGGTAGGGGTCGGGACAGATACGCAGTATTTT. Full variable domain (remainder filled in from reference TRBV5-1 and TRBJ2-3): KAGVTQTPRYLIKTRGQQVTLSCSPISGHRSVSWYQQTPGQGLQFLFEYFSETQRNKGNFPGRFSGRQFSNSRSEMNVSTLELGDSALYLCASSLVGVGTDTQYFGPGTRLTVL.

This sequence joins TRBV6-6 and TRBJ2-7; 11 bases agree with TRBD1. Per germline, CDR1 MNHNY and CDR2 SVGAGI (reference sequence). V gave up 3 bases and J gave up 3 bases; unmatched junction bases: 4. There are 15 residues in the CDR3. CDR3 DNA sequence: TGTGCCAGCAGTTATCCGGGACAGGGGGTCTACGAGCAGTACTTC. Translating it yields CASSYPGQGVYEQYF.

This chain connects TRBV7-2 to TRBJ2-3; D call uncertain. Germline CDR1 is SGHTA and CDR2 is FQGNSA. V was shortened by 1 base and J by 2 bases, with 7 bases between the two germline ends. The length of the CDR3 is 14 residues. CDR3 sequence: CASSLERTTDTQYF. CDR3 DNA sequence: TGTGCCAGCAGCTTAGAACGAACCACAGATACGCAGTATTTT.

This clone was observed a single time. This rearrangement joins TRBV7-8 to TRBJ2-7; D is possibly TRBD1 (6 bases). The germline gives CDR1 SGHVS, CDR2 FQNEAQ. Trimming pared 6 bases from V and 3 bases from J, leaving 21 bases between. The length of the CDR3 is 16 residues. The chain's CDR3 is CASSSNLFRGLYEQYF. The DNA of the CDR3 is TGTGCCAGCAGTTCCAACCTATTCAGGGGTCTCTACGAGCAGTACTTC.

The chain carries TRBV19 and TRBJ1-1; the match to TRBD1 covers 7 bases. Germline V lookup: CDR1 LNHDA, CDR2 SQIVND (reference sequence). The CDR3 spans 15 residues. J gave up 3 bases and V 3 bases, and 7 bases lay outside the gene matches. The CDR3 bases are TGTGCCAGTAGTATGGGCCGGGACAGCCACACTGAAGCTTTCTTT. As protein: CASSMGRDSHTEAFF.

The chain joins TRBV27 to TRBJ1-5; D is possibly TRBD1 (5 bases). CDR3 size: 14 residues. The V gene lost 5 bases and the J gene lost 3 bases, with 11 bases spanning the gap. CDR1 is MNHEY and CDR2 is SMNVEV in the germline V gene (reference sequence). The CDR3 spells CASSPTAFNQPQHF. In nucleotides, the CDR3 is TGTGCCAGCAGTCCGACAGCATTCAATCAGCCCCAGCATTTT.

Only one count was recorded for this clone. V is TRBV28 and J is TRBJ1-1; 7 positions match TRBD1. The CDR3 spans 15 residues. V shed 4 bases, J shed 1 base, and the junction held 6 bases outside the gene matches. The germline V gene has CDR1 MDHEN and CDR2 SYDVKM. CDR3: CASSSPGGWNTEAFF. The CDR3 nucleotides read TGTGCCAGCAGTTCACCAGGGGGTTGGAACACTGAAGCTTTCTTT. Supplemented by reference TRBV28 and TRBJ1-1, the full variable domain reads DVKVTQSSRYLVKRTGEKVFLECVQDMDHENMFWYRQDPGLGLRLIYFSYDVKMKEKGDIPEGYSVSREKKERFSLILESASTNQTSMYLCASSSPGGWNTEAFFGQGTRLTVV.